This T cell receptor beta chain was identified in a study of monozygotic twins with inflammatory bowel disease. Study conclusions and caveats: The results supported no single strong signal or clonotype associated with IBD.

To note about this clonotype: Its antigen remains unidentified.

UMIs that included a 6-nucleotide sample barcode were added by template switching, which took place during cDNA synthesis. Amplification used two nested PCRs: around 15 cycles, then roughly 9 cycles, on TCRalpha/TCRbeta cDNA. Using the 5' RACE reads, TCRdb records one entry per CDR3 protein without DNA. This table holds 300,000 to 400,000 distinct CDR3 sequences. This CDR3 spans 15 amino acids. Germline loops: CDR1 SGDLS, CDR2 YYNGEE. V is TRBV9 and J is TRBJ1-2. The clonotype originates from a human donor with ulcerative colitis or Crohn's disease, or a healthy co-twin of an affected twin (not recorded which). The sample taken for sequencing was blood. The CDR3 spells CASSVAPSFNYGYTF.